These 29 T cell receptor beta chains originate from one sample sequenced in a study of cytomegalovirus exposure and HLA in healthy donors. Researchers ran the PCR with 60 Vbeta and 13 Jbeta primers. TCRdb keeps only in-frame clones here, not all; method: immunoSEQ multiplex PCR. The table has approximately 190,000 clones, around 86% seen once. The specimen was PBMCs. Receptors were obtained from a young woman in good health and CMV-seronegative.

The rearrangement links TRBV30 to TRBJ2-7, with 13 bases fitting TRBD2. The junction had 17 bases not matched to a gene; V was cut back by 3 bases and J by 6 bases. CDR3 size: 18 residues. In germline, CDR1 is GTSNPN, CDR2 SVGIG (reference sequence). This chain's CDR3 is CAWSVWRTSGSTTAEQYF. For the CDR3, the DNA is TGTGCCTGGAGCGTGTGGCGGACTAGCGGGAGTACGACTGCCGAGCAGTACTTC.

The CDR3 DNA reads TGTGCCAGCAGTTCCACTGCTAACTATGGCTACACCTTC. Translation gives CASSSTANYGYTF. The chain joins TRBV6-5 to TRBJ1-2; the D is unclear. Per the germline V gene, CDR1 is MNHEY and CDR2 is SVGAGI. V was clipped by 4 bases and J by 0 bases, with 6 bases between them. The CDR3 has 13 residues.

The chain employs TRBV19 and TRBJ2-7, with D possibly being TRBD1 (6 bases). Germline V gene sequence: CDR1 LNHDA, CDR2 SQIVND (reference sequence). The CDR3 runs to 12 residues. Trimming removed 10 bases at V and 1 base at J, with 11 bases between. The CDR3 loop reads CATRGGSYEQYF. The DNA for the CDR3 is TGTGCCACCCGAGGGGGATCCTACGAGCAGTACTTC.

This clone was seen just once. The genes are TRBV28 and TRBJ2-7; 11 nucleotides line up with TRBD1. The CDR3 has 14 residues. The V segment lost 6 bases and the J segment 5 bases; nucleotides outside the gene matches: 6. From germline, CDR1 is MDHEN and CDR2 SYDVKM. As DNA, the CDR3 is TGTGCCAGCAGGGCCGGGACAGGGGGTAACGAGCAGTACTTC. It encodes CASRAGTGGNEQYF.

The chain links TRBV9 to TRBJ2-1; a possible D gene is TRBD1 (6 bases). This CDR3 is 15 amino acids long. Germline V lookup: CDR1 SGDLS, CDR2 YYNGEE. V was trimmed by 2 bases and J by 4 bases, leaving 13 bases between them. For the CDR3, the DNA is TGTGCCAGCAGCGTTCTGACAGGTATTTACAATGAGCAGTTCTTC. This gives the protein CASSVLTGIYNEQFF.

The V gene is TRBV18, the J gene TRBJ2-3, with a tentative D call TRBD1 (5 bases). The CDR3 sequence is 14 residues long. Trimming took 3 bases from V and 6 from J, leaving 13 bases between them. Per the germline V gene, CDR1 is KGHSH and CDR2 is LQKENI. The CDR3 nucleotides are TGTGCCAGCTCACCGCACCAGGGTCCCGATACGCAGTATTTT. This gives the protein CASSPHQGPDTQYF.

The chain has TRBV28 and TRBJ2-2; D is unclear. From germline, CDR1 is MDHEN and CDR2 SYDVKM. V gave up 6 bases and J gave up 4 bases, with 15 bases separating them. CDR3 length: 15 residues. In nucleotides, the CDR3 is TGTGCCAGCAGCTCCCCCCGCGCCGGCACCGGGGAGCTGTTTTTT. Its protein product is CASSSPRAGTGELFF.

This clone has just one count. This chain links TRBV27 with TRBJ2-7; D call uncertain. The CDR3 covers 13 residues. The germline V and J ends were trimmed by 6 bases and 3 bases, with 12 bases remaining between them. Germline V lookup: CDR1 MNHEY, CDR2 SMNVEV (reference sequence). The CDR3 DNA reads as TGTGCCAGCAGCTTAGGTCTATTCTACGAGCAGTACTTC. It yields the protein CASSLGLFYEQYF.

CDR3 residues: CASSLGGGALDHGYTF. The CDR3 DNA follows: TGTGCCAGCAGCTTAGGTGGGGGGGCTCTAGATCATGGCTACACCTTC. The chain couples TRBV7-2 to TRBJ1-2; possibly TRBD1 for D (6 bases). Trimming stripped 1 base from V and 6 bases from J, with 18 bases between. The CDR3 spans 16 residues. The germline V gene encodes CDR1 SGHTA and CDR2 FQGNSA.

This chain uses TRBV28 with TRBJ1-2; D may be TRBD1 (6 bases). The CDR3 length is 14 residues. The V end was cut by 6 bases, the J end by 7 bases, with 18 bases between. CDR1 is MDHEN and CDR2 is SYDVKM in the germline V gene. This chain's CDR3 is CASRNTGKGGGYTF. The CDR3 nucleotides read TGTGCCAGCAGAAATACAGGGAAAGGTGGTGGCTACACCTTC.

This chain joins TRBV7-9 and TRBJ2-5; D is perhaps TRBD2 (6 bases). Germline V lookup: CDR1 SEHNR, CDR2 FQNEAQ (reference sequence). This CDR3 region has 16 residues. The germline V and J ends were trimmed by 5 bases and 1 base, with 17 bases remaining between them. In DNA form, the CDR3 reads TGTGCCAGCAGCCGAGGATACGGGGGTCTCCAAGAGACCCAGTACTTC. Translated, it gives CASSRGYGGLQETQYF.

The chain has TRBV18 and TRBJ2-1; 7 nucleotides align to TRBD1. The CDR3 is 15 residues long. Unmatched junction bases numbered 6, after V lost 3 bases and J lost 4 bases. Germline V lookup: CDR1 KGHSH, CDR2 LQKENI. The DNA for the CDR3 is TGTGCCAGCTCACCTTCAGGGACAGATTACAATGAGCAGTTCTTC. As protein: CASSPSGTDYNEQFF.

This clone was observed a single time. The chain joins TRBV27 to TRBJ2-1, with 7 bases aligning to TRBD2. Germline-derived CDR1 and CDR2 are MNHEY and SMNVEV (reference sequence). Unmatched junction bases numbered 4, after V lost 0 bases and J lost 5 bases. The CDR3 has 15 amino acids. DNA of the CDR3: TGTGCCAGCAGTTTATCTCGACTAGCCAACAATGAGCAGTTCTTC. This translates into CASSLSRLANNEQFF.

CDR3 DNA: TGTGCCATCCGGACTAGCGGGGGAAAAGATACGCAGTATTTT. Amino acid sequence: CAIRTSGGKDTQYF. This rearrangement joins TRBV2 to TRBJ2-3, with TRBD2 matching over 13 bases. Germline CDR1 reads SNHLY; CDR2 reads FYNNEI. V was pared by 10 bases and J by 5 bases, with 6 bases of the junction left unmatched. The CDR3 totals 14 residues. Variable domain in full (rest from reference TRBV2 and TRBJ2-3): EPEVTQTPSHQVTQMGQEVILRCVPISNHLYFYWYRQILGQKVEFLVSFYNNEISEKSEIFDDQFSVERPDGSNFTLKIRSTKLEDSAMYFCAIRTSGGKDTQYFGPGTRLTVL.

Of note for this clone: Germline is not matched at one junction end, which may reflect a read error. This chain links TRBV7-2 with TRBJ2-7; 7 positions match TRBD2. The germline V gene encodes CDR1 SGHTA and CDR2 FQGNSA. CDR3 length: 15 amino acids. CDR3 sequence reads: CASSTDQSGALLGGF. CDR3 in DNA: TGTGCCAGCAGCACGGACCAAAGCGGGGCCCTCTTGGGGGGCTTC.

CDR3 amino acids: CASSSVNTIYF. In DNA, the CDR3 is TGTGCCAGCAGTTCAGTAAACACCATATATTTT. The chain has TRBV28 and TRBJ1-3; D not resolved. Germline V gene lookup returns CDR1 MDHEN and CDR2 SYDVKM. V was pared by 4 bases and J by 6 bases, with 4 bases between. The CDR3 contains 11 residues.

The rearrangement joins TRBV6-5 to TRBJ2-1; D perhaps matches TRBD1 (5 bases). Germline assignment: CDR1 MNHEY and CDR2 SVGAGI. This CDR3 comprises 16 residues. Trimming stripped 0 bases from V and 0 bases from J, with 9 bases between. The CDR3 loop reads CASSYSGDSSYNEQFF. The CDR3 DNA follows: TGTGCCAGCAGTTACTCGGGTGACAGCTCCTACAATGAGCAGTTCTTC.

This CDR3 reads CASSGAGTNQPQHF. The CDR3 bases are TGTGCCAGCAGCGGCGCAGGGACTAATCAGCCCCAGCATTTT. The chain links TRBV2 to TRBJ1-5; D might be TRBD1 (5 bases). CDR1 SNHLY and CDR2 FYNNEI come from the germline V gene. Trimming cost V 6 bases and J 4 bases, with 13 bases left between them. This CDR3 is 14 amino acids long.

This clone was found once. This chain joins TRBV29-1 and TRBJ2-7, with 9 bases fitting TRBD2. This CDR3 is 18 amino acids long. J gave up 2 bases and V 4 bases, and 18 bases lay outside the gene matches. The germline CDR1 and CDR2 sequences are SQVTM and ANQGSEA. The CDR3 reads CSVVGGGAFGDLAYEQYF. In nucleotides, the CDR3 is TGCAGCGTTGTTGGCGGGGGGGCCTTCGGAGATTTGGCCTACGAGCAGTACTTC.

The CDR3 sequence: CASSFPGEGQPQHF. CDR3 DNA: TGTGCCAGCAGCTTTCCAGGGGAAGGTCAGCCCCAGCATTTT. The genes are TRBV5-5 and TRBJ1-5; a possible D gene is TRBD1 (6 bases). V lost 2 bases to trimming and J lost 6 bases, with 12 bases between them. There are 14 residues in the CDR3. Germline V gene sequence: CDR1 SGHKS, CDR2 YYEKEE (reference sequence).

Note on this clone: This sample includes further DNA sequences coding for the same CDR3. This rearrangement joins TRBV30 to TRBJ2-6; 9 nucleotides line up with TRBD1. The CDR3 totals 17 residues. Trimming removed 0 bases from V and 4 bases from J; junction bases left unmatched: 7. The germline CDR1 and CDR2 sequences are GTSNPN and SVGIG (reference sequence). CDR3 sequence reads: CAWSVVWDRAGANVLTF. The CDR3 DNA reads TGTGCCTGGAGTGTAGTGTGGGACAGGGCCGGGGCCAACGTCCTGACTTTC.

V and J are TRBV6-5 and TRBJ2-7; TRBD2 aligns across 9 bases. The CDR3 has 15 amino acids. V was pared by 0 bases and J by 3 bases, with 3 bases of the junction left unmatched. Germline V gene lookup returns CDR1 MNHEY and CDR2 SVGAGI. CDR3 protein: CASSYSRGGRYEQYF. The CDR3 region has the DNA TGTGCCAGCAGTTACTCGCGGGGGGGTCGCTACGAGCAGTACTTC.

The sample holds a few counts of this clone. The chain couples TRBV7-3 to TRBJ1-1; possible D gene TRBD1, 5 bases. This CDR3 contains 14 residues. V was shortened by 8 bases and J by 5 bases, with 18 bases between the two germline ends. Germline V lookup: CDR1 SGHTA, CDR2 FQGTGA. The CDR3 DNA is TGTGCCAGCGCGAAGGGGCCACTGGGGACTGAAGCTTTCTTT. Protein product: CASAKGPLGTEAFF.

This chain connects TRBV30 to TRBJ1-1; D unresolved. Per the germline V gene, CDR1 is GTSNPN and CDR2 is SVGIG (reference sequence). V was cut by 0 bases and J by 1 base, with 12 bases left in between. This CDR3 is 15 amino acids long. CDR3 loop: CAWSVGQEWNTEAFF. The DNA for the CDR3 is TGTGCCTGGAGTGTAGGCCAGGAATGGAACACTGAAGCTTTCTTT.

The chain has TRBV11-2 and TRBJ2-3; D is ambiguous. The CDR3 sequence is 12 residues long. Germline CDR1 SGHAT, CDR2 FQNNGV. Trimming left V 7 bases short and J 6 bases short, with 11 bases between. CDR3 sequence reads: CASTQNADTQYF. The CDR3 nucleotides read TGTGCCAGCACACAGAACGCGGATACGCAGTATTTT. The full variable domain, its missing parts supplied by reference TRBV11-2 and TRBJ2-3, is EAGVAQSPRYKIIEKRQSVAFWCNPISGHATLYWYQQILGQGPKLLIQFQNNGVVDDSQLPKDRFSAERLKGVDSTLKIQPAKLEDSAVYLCASTQNADTQYFGPGTRLTVL.

This clone appeared once. The chain is built from TRBV4-1 and TRBJ2-2; the D gene is possibly TRBD1 (6 bases). CDR1 MGHRA and CDR2 YSYEKL come from the germline V gene. The CDR3 totals 15 residues. Trimming stripped 1 base from V and 6 bases from J, with 12 bases between. CDR3 bases: TGCGCCAGCAGCCAAGGGGCACAGGGCGCCGGGGAGCTGTTTTTT. It specifies CASSQGAQGAGELFF.

On this clone itself: Other DNA variants within this sample encode the same CDR3. The J gene is TRBJ2-7, the V gene TRBV28, with 9 bases that match TRBD1. J gave up 1 base and V 6 bases, and 4 bases lay outside the gene matches. This CDR3 spans 14 amino acids. Germline V lookup: CDR1 MDHEN, CDR2 SYDVKM. This CDR3 reads CASSPGTGSYEQYF. Written as DNA, the CDR3 is TGTGCCAGCAGCCCCGGGACAGGGTCCTACGAGCAGTACTTC.

V is TRBV6-6 and J is TRBJ1-2; the D is unclear. The ends were cut back, 6 bases at V and 6 bases at J, with 20 bases in the middle. CDR1 is MNHNY and CDR2 is SVGAGI in the germline V gene (reference sequence). There are 15 residues in the CDR3. CDR3 protein: CASRPREGSYDGYTF. The CDR3 bases are TGTGCCAGCAGACCCCGTGAGGGATCTTACGATGGCTACACCTTC.

This clone occurred a few times. The chain uses TRBV18 and TRBJ1-5, with TRBD1 matching 8 bases. Germline V lookup: CDR1 KGHSH, CDR2 LQKENI. The CDR3 totals 17 residues. Germline trimming cut 4 bases from V and 1 base from J; bases unmatched to any gene: 9. The CDR3 DNA is TGTGCCAGCTCACTAAACGACAGGGGAGGAAGCAATCAGCCCCAGCATTTT. Its protein product is CASSLNDRGGSNQPQHF. The whole variable domain, remainder taken from reference TRBV18 and TRBJ1-5, is NAGVMQNPRHLVRRRGQEARLRCSPMKGHSHVYWYRQLPEEGLKFMVYLQKENIIDESGMPKERFSAEFPKEGPSILRIQQVVRGDSAAYFCASSLNDRGGSNQPQHFGDGTRLSIL.